The entry below describes one TCR beta chain. What it recognizes is unknown. Findings and caveats of the study: The TCR gene usage of tumor memory CD4+ T cells clustered together with blood and lymph node memory CD4+ cells and with lymph node naive CD4+ cells.

CDR3 length equals 15 residues. Germline V gives CDR1 MGHRA, CDR2 YSYEKL. V gave up 3 bases and J gave up 1 base; unmatched junction bases: 5. Naive CD4+ cells had CD25+ Tregs removed. Constant-region reverse primers amplified full-length variable regions, followed by semi-nested Nested Universal Primer A PCR. TCRdb passed the 5' RACE reads through MiXCR, listing each CDR3 protein once. The data contain some 57,000 distinct CDR3 sequences, roughly a sixth of them seen just once; the ten biggest clones take up 2% to 2.5%. The J gene is TRBJ1-1, the V gene TRBV4-1, with 7 positions matching TRBD1. The specimen was naive CD4+ T cells sorted from blood. Specified subset: naive CD4+ T cells, CD4+CD45RA+CD25-. The source of this sequence is a female donor with breast cancer. The CDR3 nucleotides read TGCGCCAGCAGCCAGCGGGGACAGAGGAACACTGAAGCTTTCTTT. It yields the protein CASSQRGQRNTEAFF.